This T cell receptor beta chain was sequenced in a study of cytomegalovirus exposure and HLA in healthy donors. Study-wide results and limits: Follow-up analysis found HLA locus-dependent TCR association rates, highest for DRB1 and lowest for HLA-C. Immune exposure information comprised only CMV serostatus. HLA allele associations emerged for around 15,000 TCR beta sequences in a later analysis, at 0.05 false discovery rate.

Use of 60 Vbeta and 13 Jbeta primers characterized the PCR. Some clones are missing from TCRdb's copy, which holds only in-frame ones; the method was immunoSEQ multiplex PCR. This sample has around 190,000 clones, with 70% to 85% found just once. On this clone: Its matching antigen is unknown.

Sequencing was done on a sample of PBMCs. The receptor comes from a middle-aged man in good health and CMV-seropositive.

CDR3 in DNA: TGTGCCAGCAGCTTGAGGATTCCAGGGGTTAGTGAAAAACTGTTTTTT. Translating it yields CASSLRIPGVSEKLFF. This chain connects TRBV5-4 to TRBJ1-4, with D tentatively TRBD1 (6 bases). The CDR3 covers 16 residues. Trimming left V 1 base short and J 7 bases short, with 17 bases between. The germline gives CDR1 SGHNT, CDR2 YYREEE (reference sequence).